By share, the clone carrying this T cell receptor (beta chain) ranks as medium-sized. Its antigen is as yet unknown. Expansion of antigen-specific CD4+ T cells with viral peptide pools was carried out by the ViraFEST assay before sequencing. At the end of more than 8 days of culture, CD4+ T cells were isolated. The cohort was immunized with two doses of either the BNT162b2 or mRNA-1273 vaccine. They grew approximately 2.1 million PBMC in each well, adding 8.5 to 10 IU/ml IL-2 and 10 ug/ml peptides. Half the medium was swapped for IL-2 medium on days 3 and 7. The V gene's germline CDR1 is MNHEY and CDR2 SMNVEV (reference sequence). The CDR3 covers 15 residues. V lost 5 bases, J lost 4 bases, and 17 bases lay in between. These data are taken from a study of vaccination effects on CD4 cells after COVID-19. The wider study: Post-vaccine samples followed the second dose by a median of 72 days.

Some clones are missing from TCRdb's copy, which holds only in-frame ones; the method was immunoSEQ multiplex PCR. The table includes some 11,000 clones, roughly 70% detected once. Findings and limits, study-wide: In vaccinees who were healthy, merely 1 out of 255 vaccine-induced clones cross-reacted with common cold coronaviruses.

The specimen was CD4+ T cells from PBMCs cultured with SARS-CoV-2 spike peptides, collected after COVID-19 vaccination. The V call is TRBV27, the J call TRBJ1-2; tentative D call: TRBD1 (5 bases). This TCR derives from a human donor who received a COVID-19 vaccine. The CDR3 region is CASSPAFGTAYGYTF. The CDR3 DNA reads TGTGCCAGCAGTCCCGCCTTCGGGACGGCCTATGGCTACACCTTC.